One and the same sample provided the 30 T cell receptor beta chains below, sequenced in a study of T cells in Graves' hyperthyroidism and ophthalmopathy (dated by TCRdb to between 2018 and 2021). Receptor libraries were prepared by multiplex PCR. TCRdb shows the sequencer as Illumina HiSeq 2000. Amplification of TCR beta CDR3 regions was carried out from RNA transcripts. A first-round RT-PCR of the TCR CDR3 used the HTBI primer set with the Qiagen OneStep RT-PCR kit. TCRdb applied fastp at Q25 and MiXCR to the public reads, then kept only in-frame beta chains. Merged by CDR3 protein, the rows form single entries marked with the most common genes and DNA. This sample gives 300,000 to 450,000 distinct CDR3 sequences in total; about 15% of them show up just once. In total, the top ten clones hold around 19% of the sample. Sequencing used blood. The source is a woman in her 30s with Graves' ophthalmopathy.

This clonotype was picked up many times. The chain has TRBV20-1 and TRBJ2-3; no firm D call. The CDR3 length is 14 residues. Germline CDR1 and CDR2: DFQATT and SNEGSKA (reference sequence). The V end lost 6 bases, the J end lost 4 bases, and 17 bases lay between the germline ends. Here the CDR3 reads CSASLPLWADTQYF. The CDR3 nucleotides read TGCAGTGCATCCCTCCCGTTGTGGGCAGATACGCAGTATTTT.

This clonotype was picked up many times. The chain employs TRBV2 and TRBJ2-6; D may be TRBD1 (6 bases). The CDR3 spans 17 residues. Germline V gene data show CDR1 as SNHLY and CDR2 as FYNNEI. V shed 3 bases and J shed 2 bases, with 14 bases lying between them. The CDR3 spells CASSDQPTGPGANVLTF. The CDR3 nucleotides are TGTGCCAGCAGTGATCAACCCACAGGGCCTGGGGCCAACGTCCTGACTTTC.

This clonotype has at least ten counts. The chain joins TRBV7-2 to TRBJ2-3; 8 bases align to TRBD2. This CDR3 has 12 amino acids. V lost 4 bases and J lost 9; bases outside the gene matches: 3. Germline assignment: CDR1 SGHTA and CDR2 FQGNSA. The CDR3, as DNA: TGTGCCAGCAGCTACGAGCGGGGGACGCAGTATTTT. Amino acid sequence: CASSYERGTQYF.

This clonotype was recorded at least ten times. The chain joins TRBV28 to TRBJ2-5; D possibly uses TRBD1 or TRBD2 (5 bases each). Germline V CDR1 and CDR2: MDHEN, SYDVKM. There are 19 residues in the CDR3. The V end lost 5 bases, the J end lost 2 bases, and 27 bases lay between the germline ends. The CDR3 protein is CASSPIVGDELTLQETQYF. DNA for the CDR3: TGTGCCAGCAGTCCAATAGTAGGGGACGAGCTTACATTGCAAGAGACCCAGTACTTC.

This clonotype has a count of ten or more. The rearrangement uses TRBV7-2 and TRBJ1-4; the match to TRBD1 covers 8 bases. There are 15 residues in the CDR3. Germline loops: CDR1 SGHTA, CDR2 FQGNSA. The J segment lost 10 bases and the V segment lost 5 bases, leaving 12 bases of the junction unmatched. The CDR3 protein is CASSPGRTGFGKLFF. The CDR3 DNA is TGTGCCAGCAGCCCAGGCCGGACAGGGTTCGGAAAACTGTTTTTT.

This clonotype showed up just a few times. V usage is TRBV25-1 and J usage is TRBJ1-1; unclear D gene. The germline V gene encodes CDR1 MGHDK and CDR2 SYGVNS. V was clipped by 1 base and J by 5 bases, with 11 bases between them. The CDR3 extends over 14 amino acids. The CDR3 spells CASSESIGRTEAFF. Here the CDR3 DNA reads TGTGCCAGCAGTGAATCTATAGGCCGGACTGAAGCTTTCTTT.

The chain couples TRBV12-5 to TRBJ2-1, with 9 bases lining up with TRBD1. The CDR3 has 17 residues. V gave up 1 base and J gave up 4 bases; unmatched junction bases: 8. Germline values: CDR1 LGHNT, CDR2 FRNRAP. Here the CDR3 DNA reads TGTGCTAGTGGTTTGGGGAGGGACAGGGATATATACAATGAGCAGTTCTTC. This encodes CASGLGRDRDIYNEQFF.

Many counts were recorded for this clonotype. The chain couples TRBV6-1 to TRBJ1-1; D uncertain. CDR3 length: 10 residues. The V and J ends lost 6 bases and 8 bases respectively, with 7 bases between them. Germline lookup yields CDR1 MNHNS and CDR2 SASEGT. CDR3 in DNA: TGTGCCAGCAGCGCAGGAGAAGCTTTCTTT. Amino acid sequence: CASSAGEAFF.

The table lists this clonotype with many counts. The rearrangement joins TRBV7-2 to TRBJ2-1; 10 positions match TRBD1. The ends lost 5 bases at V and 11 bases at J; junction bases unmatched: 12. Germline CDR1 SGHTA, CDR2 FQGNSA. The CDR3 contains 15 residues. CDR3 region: CASSRDRGLDYQQFF. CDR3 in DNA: TGTGCCAGCAGCAGAGACAGGGGGCTAGATTACCAGCAGTTCTTC.

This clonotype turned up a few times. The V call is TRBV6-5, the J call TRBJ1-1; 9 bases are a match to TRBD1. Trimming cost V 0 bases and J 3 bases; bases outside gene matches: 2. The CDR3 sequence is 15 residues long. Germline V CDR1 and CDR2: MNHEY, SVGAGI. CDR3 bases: TGTGCCAGCAGTTACTCGTGGACAGGGGACACTGAAGCTTTCTTT. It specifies CASSYSWTGDTEAFF.

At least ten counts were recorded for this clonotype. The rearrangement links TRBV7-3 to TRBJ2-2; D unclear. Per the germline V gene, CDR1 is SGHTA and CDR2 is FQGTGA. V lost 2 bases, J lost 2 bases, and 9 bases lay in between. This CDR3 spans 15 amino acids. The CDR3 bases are TGTGCCAGCAGCTTATTAGGAGTAAACACCGGGGAGCTGTTTTTT. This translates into CASSLLGVNTGELFF.

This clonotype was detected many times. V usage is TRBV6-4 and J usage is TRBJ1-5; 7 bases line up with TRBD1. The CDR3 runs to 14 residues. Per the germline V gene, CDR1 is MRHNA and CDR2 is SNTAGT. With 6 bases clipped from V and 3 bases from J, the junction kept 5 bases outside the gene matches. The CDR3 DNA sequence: TGTGCCAGCAGCGTAGGGACAGTCAATCAGCCCCAGCATTTT. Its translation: CASSVGTVNQPQHF.

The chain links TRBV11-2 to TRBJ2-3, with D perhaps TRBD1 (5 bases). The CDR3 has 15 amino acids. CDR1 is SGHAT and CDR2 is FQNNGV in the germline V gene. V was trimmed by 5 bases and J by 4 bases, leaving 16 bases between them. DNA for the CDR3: TGTGCCAGCAGCCCCCTACAGGCCAGGGCAGATACGCAGTATTTT. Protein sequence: CASSPLQARADTQYF.

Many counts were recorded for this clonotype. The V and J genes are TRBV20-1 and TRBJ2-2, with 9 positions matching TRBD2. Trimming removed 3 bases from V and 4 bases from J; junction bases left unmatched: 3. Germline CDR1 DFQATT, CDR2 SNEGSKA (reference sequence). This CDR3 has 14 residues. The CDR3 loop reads CSARLAGTTGELFF. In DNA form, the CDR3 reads TGCAGTGCTAGGCTAGCGGGGACCACCGGGGAGCTGTTTTTT.

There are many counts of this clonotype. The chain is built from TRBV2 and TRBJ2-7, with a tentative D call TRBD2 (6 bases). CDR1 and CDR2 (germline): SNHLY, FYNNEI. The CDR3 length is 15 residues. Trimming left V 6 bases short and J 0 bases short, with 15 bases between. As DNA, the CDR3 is TGTGCCAGCAGGAGAGAGGGACTCGCCTCCTACGAGCAGTACTTC. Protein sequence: CASRREGLASYEQYF.

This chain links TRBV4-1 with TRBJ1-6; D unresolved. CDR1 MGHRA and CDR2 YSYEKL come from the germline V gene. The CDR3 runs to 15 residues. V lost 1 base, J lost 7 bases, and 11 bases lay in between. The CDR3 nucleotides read TGCGCCAGCAGCCAAGTAGGACGGCTGAATTCACCCCTCCACTTT. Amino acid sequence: CASSQVGRLNSPLHF.

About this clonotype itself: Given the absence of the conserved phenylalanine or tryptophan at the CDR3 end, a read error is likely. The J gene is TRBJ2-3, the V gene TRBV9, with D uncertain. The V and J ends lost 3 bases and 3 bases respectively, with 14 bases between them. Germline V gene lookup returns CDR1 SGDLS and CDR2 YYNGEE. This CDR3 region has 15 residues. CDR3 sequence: CASSDVHGGTDTQYC. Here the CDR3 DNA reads TGTGCCAGCAGCGACGTCCACGGTGGAACAGATACGCAGTATTGT.

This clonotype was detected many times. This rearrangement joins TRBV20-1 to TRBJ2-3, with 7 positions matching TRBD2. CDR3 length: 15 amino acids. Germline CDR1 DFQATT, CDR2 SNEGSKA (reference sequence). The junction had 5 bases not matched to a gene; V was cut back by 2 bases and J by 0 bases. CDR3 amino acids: CSARNLAVSTDTQYF. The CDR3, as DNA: TGCAGTGCTAGAAACCTAGCGGTGAGCACAGATACGCAGTATTTT.

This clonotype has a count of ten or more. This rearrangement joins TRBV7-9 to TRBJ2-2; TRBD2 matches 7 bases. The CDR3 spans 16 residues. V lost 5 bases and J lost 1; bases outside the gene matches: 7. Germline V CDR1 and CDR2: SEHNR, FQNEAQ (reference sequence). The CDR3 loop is CASSPGRGKNTGELFF. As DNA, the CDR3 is TGTGCCAGCAGCCCTGGGCGGGGGAAGAACACCGGGGAGCTGTTTTTT.

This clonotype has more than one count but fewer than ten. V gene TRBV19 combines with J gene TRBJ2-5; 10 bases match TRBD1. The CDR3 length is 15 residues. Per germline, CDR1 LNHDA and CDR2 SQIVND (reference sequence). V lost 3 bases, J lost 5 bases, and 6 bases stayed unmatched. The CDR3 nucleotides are TGTGCCAGTAGTATCGACAGGGGGCGCGGGGAGACCCAGTACTTC. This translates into CASSIDRGRGETQYF.

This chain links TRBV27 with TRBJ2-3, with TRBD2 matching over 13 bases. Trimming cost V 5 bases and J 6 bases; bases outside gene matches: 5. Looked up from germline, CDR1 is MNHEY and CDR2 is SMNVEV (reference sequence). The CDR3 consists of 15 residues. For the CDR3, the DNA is TGTGCCAGCAGTGTACTAGCGGGGGGGCTTGATACGCAGTATTTT. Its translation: CASSVLAGGLDTQYF.

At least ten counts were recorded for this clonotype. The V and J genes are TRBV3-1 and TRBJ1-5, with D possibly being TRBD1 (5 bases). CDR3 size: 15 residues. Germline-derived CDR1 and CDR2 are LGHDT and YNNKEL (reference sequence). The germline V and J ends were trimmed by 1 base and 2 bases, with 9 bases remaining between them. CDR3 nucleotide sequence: TGTGCCAGCAGCCAAGCGGGAGGGGGCAATCAGCCCCAGCATTTT. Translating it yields CASSQAGGGNQPQHF.

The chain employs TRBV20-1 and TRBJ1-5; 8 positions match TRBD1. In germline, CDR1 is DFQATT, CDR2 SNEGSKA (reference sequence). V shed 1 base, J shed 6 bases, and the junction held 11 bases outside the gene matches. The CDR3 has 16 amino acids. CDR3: CSARALKDRVGQPQHF. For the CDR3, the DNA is TGCAGTGCTAGAGCTCTTAAGGACAGGGTGGGTCAGCCCCAGCATTTT.

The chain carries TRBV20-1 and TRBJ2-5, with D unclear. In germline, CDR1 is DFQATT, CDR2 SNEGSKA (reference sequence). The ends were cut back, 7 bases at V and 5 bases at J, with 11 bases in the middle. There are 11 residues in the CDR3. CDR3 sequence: CSGRVGETQYF. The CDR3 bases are TGCAGTGGAAGGGTAGGCGAGACCCAGTACTTC.

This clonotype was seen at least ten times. The CDR3 nucleotides read TGTGCCAGCAGGGGACAGGGGTACACTGAAGCTTTCTTT. This codes for CASRGQGYTEAFF. The rearrangement joins TRBV6-1 to TRBJ1-1; 10 bases agree with TRBD1. Germline V gene data show CDR1 as MNHNS and CDR2 as SASEGT. Trimming cost V 6 bases and J 3 bases; bases outside gene matches: 1. The CDR3 spans 13 residues.

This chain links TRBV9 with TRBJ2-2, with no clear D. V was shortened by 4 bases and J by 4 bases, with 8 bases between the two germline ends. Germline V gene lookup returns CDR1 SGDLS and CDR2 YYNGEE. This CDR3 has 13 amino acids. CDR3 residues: CASSTPGTGELFF. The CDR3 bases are TGTGCCAGCAGCACCCCGGGCACCGGGGAGCTGTTTTTT.

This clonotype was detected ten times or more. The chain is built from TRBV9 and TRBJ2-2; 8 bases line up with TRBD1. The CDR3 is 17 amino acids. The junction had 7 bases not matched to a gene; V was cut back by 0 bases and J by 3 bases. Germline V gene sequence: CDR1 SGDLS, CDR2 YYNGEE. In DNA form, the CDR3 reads TGTGCCAGCAGCGTAGGGGCAGGGGGCGCTGACACCGGGGAGCTGTTTTTT. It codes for CASSVGAGGADTGELFF.

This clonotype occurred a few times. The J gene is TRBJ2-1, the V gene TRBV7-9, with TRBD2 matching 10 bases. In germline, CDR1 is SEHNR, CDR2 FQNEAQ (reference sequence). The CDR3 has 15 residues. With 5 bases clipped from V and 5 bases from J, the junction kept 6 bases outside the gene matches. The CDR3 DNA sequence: TGTGCCAGCAGCCGGACTAGCGGATCTAACAATGAGCAGTTCTTC. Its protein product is CASSRTSGSNNEQFF.

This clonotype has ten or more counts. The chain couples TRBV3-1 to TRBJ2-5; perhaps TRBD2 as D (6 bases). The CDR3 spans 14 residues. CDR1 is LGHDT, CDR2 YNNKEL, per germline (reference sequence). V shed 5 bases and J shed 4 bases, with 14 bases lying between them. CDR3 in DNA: TGTGCCAGCAGCGCTGGACTAACTCCAGAGACCCAGTACTTC. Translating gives CASSAGLTPETQYF.

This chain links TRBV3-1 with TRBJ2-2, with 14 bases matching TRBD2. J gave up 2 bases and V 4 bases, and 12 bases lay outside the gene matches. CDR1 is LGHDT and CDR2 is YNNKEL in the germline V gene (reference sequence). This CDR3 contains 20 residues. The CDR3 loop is CASSRDFPGLAGENTGELFF. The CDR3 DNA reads TGTGCCAGCAGCCGAGATTTCCCGGGACTAGCGGGGGAAAACACCGGGGAGCTGTTTTTT.